What follows are 14 T cell receptor beta chains derived from one specimen sequenced in a study of T cells in Graves' hyperthyroidism and ophthalmopathy. Amplified TCR beta CDR3 regions came from RNA transcripts. HTBI primers were the set used in a first-round RT-PCR of the TCR CDR3. Using its own MiXCR run on the multiplex PCR reads, TCRdb lists one record per CDR3 protein. The sample shows around 520,000 distinct CDR3 sequences, 14% of them seen only once. The sample taken for sequencing was blood. The receptors shown here come from a woman in her forties with Graves' hyperthyroidism.

V usage is TRBV19 and J usage is TRBJ1-1; maybe TRBD1 (5 bases). The CDR3 contains 14 residues. Germline lookup yields CDR1 LNHDA and CDR2 SQIVND (reference sequence). Trimming pared 6 bases from V and 4 bases from J, leaving 15 bases between. The CDR3 DNA reads as TGTGCCAGTAGCTTAAAGACAGCACGCACTGAAGCTTTCTTT. Protein: CASSLKTARTEAFF.

J is TRBJ1-6 and V is TRBV11-2; possible D gene TRBD1, 5 bases. Trimming took 4 bases from V and 7 from J, leaving 8 bases between them. CDR3 length equals 13 residues. Germline CDR1 is SGHAT and CDR2 is FQNNGV. DNA of the CDR3: TGTGCCAGCAGCTCAGGGTGGAATTCACCCCTCCACTTT. As protein: CASSSGWNSPLHF.

This clonotype was detected many times. This chain joins TRBV11-2 and TRBJ2-3; D not certain. V was pared by 3 bases and J by 4 bases, with 14 bases between. This CDR3 has 15 residues. CDR1 is SGHAT, CDR2 FQNNGV, per germline. Here the CDR3 reads CASSFSLDVADTQYF. The CDR3 DNA follows: TGTGCCAGCAGCTTTTCCCTAGACGTCGCAGATACGCAGTATTTT.

The chain uses TRBV20-1 and TRBJ2-1; D possibly matches TRBD1 or TRBD2 (5 bases each). CDR1 is DFQATT, CDR2 SNEGSKA, per germline (reference sequence). The CDR3 has 16 residues. Trimming shortened V by 1 base and J by 0 bases, and 13 bases separated the two germline ends. CDR3 amino acids: CSARVGTAISYNEQFF. CDR3 nucleotides: TGCAGTGCTAGAGTTGGGACGGCAATCTCCTACAATGAGCAGTTCTTC.

This clonotype was detected a few times. CDR3 DNA sequence: TGTGCCAGTGGTAGCGGGAGGGTTCAAGAGACCCAGTACTTC. It codes for CASGSGRVQETQYF. V gene TRBV19 combines with J gene TRBJ2-5; 11 positions match TRBD2. V dropped 8 bases and J dropped 2; count of bases not matched to a gene: 4. Germline assignment: CDR1 LNHDA and CDR2 SQIVND (reference sequence). The CDR3 has 14 residues.

This chain uses TRBV29-1 with TRBJ2-1, with 7 bases fitting TRBD1. The length of the CDR3 is 16 residues. The V gene's germline CDR1 is SQVTM and CDR2 ANQGSEA. J lost 4 bases, V lost 6 bases, and 15 bases had no gene match. CDR3 sequence reads: CSVDPGQRKTYNEQFF. The DNA of the CDR3 is TGCAGCGTAGACCCGGGACAGCGAAAAACTTACAATGAGCAGTTCTTC.

This clonotype has ten or more counts. This chain uses TRBV12-3 or TRBV12-4 with TRBJ2-7; TRBD2 aligns across 9 bases. Trimming at V came to 6 bases and at J to 1 base, leaving 13 bases not matched to a gene. The CDR3 loop spans 17 amino acids. DNA for the CDR3: TGTGCCAGCAGCTTCCGGACTAGCGAGACAAATTCCTACGAGCAGTACTTC. It yields the protein CASSFRTSETNSYEQYF.

In its sample, this clonotype was seen many times. The V gene is TRBV30, the J gene TRBJ1-5; TRBD1 agrees at 8 bases. Germline CDR1 GTSNPN, CDR2 SVGIG (reference sequence). After removal of 5 bases from V and 1 base from J, the junction contained 7 bases not matched to a gene. CDR3 length: 15 amino acids. In DNA form, the CDR3 reads TGTGCCTGGGCAACAGGGGGAGCGAGCAATCAGCCCCAGCATTTT. This gives the protein CAWATGGASNQPQHF.

This clonotype came up many times. J is TRBJ2-3 and V is TRBV28; 12 positions match TRBD1. Germline CDR1 reads MDHEN; CDR2 reads SYDVKM. Trimming at V came to 3 bases and at J to 6 bases, leaving 10 bases not matched to a gene. This CDR3 has 17 amino acids. Here the CDR3 DNA reads TGTGCCAGCAGTTTCTTAGGGACAGGGGGCGCGGGGGATACGCAGTATTTT. The encoded protein is CASSFLGTGGAGDTQYF.

This clonotype was recorded a few times. The CDR3 DNA reads as TGTGCCATCACGGCTCCGATATCGAGCAATGAGCAGTTCTTC. As protein: CAITAPISSNEQFF. This chain connects TRBV10-3 to TRBJ2-1, with D unclear. The CDR3 runs to 14 residues. Trimming pared 7 bases from V and 6 bases from J, leaving 16 bases between. Germline V CDR1 and CDR2: ENHRY, SYGVKD.

The sample holds a few counts of this clonotype. The chain joins TRBV19 to TRBJ2-1; maybe TRBD1 (6 bases). V shed 5 bases and J shed 3 bases, with 29 bases lying between them. The CDR3 contains 20 residues. The germline CDR1 and CDR2 sequences are LNHDA and SQIVND (reference sequence). CDR3 DNA sequence: TGTGCCAGTAGTGTTGGATCCGGGACAAGACAGAAAGTCTACTACAATGAGCAGTTCTTC. Its translation is CASSVGSGTRQKVYYNEQFF.

The chain combines TRBV20-1 with TRBJ1-2; D may be TRBD1 (5 bases). Trimming removed 2 bases from V and 2 bases from J, with 12 bases in between. The CDR3 runs to 14 residues. Germline CDR1 DFQATT, CDR2 SNEGSKA (reference sequence). The CDR3 sequence is CSARQGEGNYGYTF. The CDR3 DNA reads TGCAGTGCTAGACAGGGAGAGGGAAACTATGGCTACACCTTC.

This clonotype was seen at least ten times. This chain uses TRBV2 with TRBJ2-3; maybe TRBD2 (6 bases). V lost 6 bases to trimming and J lost 2 bases, with 15 bases between them. Germline V CDR1 and CDR2: SNHLY, FYNNEI. The CDR3 contains 15 residues. The CDR3 nucleotides are TGTGCCAGCAGAAAACTAGCAAGCCCCACAGATACGCAGTATTTT. This translates into CASRKLASPTDTQYF.

The V call is TRBV4-1, the J call TRBJ2-1; perhaps TRBD2 as D (6 bases). The CDR3 covers 16 residues. Trimming removed 0 bases at V and 4 bases at J, with 13 bases between. Germline lookup yields CDR1 MGHRA and CDR2 YSYEKL. The CDR3 DNA reads as TGCGCCAGCAGCCAAGAGGGTGCTAGCGTTTACAATGAGCAGTTCTTC. As protein: CASSQEGASVYNEQFF.